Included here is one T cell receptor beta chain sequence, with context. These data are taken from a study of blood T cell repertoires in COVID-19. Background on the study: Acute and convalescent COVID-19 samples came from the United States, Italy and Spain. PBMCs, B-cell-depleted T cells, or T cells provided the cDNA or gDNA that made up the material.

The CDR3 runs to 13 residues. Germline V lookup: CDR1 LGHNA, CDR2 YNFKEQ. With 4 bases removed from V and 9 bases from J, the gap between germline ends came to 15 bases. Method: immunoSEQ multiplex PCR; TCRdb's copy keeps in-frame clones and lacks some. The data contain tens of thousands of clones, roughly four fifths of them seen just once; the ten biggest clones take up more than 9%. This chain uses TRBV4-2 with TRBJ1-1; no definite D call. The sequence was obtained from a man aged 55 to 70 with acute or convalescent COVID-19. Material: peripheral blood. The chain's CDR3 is CASSLEIAQKAFF. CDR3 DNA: TGTGCCAGCAGCCTAGAAATTGCCCAGAAAGCTTTCTTT.